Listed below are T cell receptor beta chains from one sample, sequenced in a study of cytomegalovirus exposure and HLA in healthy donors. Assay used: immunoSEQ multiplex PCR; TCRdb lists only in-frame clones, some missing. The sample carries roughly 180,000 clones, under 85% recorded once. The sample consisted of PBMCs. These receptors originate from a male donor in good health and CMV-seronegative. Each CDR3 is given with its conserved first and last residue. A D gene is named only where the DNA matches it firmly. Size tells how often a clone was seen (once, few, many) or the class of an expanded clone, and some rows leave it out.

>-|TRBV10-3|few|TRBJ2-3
CAISSGDGTDTQYF
TGTGCCATCAGTTCAGGGGACGGGACAGATACGCAGTATTTT
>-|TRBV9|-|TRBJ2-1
CASSVGGRTINEQFF
TGTGCCAGCAGCGTGGGGGGACGCACTATAAATGAGCAGTTCTTC
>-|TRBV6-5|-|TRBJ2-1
CASSYSEASVDNEQFF
TGTGCCAGCAGTTACTCCGAGGCTAGCGTCGACAATGAGCAGTTCTTC
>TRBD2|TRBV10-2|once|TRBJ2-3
CASRISGGRTDTQYF
TGCGCCAGCAGGATTAGCGGGGGGCGCACAGATACGCAGTATTTT
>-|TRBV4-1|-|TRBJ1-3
CASSQSPVSGNTIYF
TGCGCCAGCAGCCAATCACCGGTCTCTGGAAACACCATATATTTT
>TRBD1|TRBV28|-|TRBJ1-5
CASSLQGEYQPQHF
TGTGCCAGCAGCCTACAGGGGGAATATCAGCCCCAGCATTTT
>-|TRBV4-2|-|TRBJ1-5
CASSQADLSNQPQHF
TGTGCCAGCAGCCAAGCGGACTTGAGCAATCAGCCCCAGCATTTT
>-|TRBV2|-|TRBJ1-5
CASSIPEGQPQHF
TGTGCCAGCAGTATCCCCGAGGGTCAGCCCCAGCATTTT
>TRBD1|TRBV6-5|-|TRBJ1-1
CASSHPTGAEAFF
TGTGCCAGCAGCCACCCGACAGGGGCTGAAGCTTTCTTT
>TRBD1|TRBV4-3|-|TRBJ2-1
CASSRGTGPYNEQFF
TGCGCCAGCAGCCGGGGGACAGGCCCATACAATGAGCAGTTCTTC
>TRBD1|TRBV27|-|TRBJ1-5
CASSSTGGRWQPQHF
TGTGCCAGCAGCTCAACAGGGGGGCGGTGGCAGCCCCAGCATTTT
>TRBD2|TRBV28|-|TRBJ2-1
CASSLAGGYNEQFF
TGTGCCAGCAGTTTAGCGGGAGGTTACAATGAGCAGTTCTTC
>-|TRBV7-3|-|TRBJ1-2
CASSLDPGKGYTF
TGTGCCAGCAGCTTAGACCCCGGGAAAGGCTACACCTTC
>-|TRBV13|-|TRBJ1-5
CASSLGPRGQPQHF
TGTGCCAGCAGCTTAGGGCCTAGGGGTCAGCCTCAGCATTTT
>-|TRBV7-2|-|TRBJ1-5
CASSLSGQTNQPQHF
TGTGCCAGCAGCTTAAGTGGACAGACCAATCAGCCCCAGCATTTT
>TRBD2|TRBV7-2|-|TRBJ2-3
CASSPMGGGTDTQYF
TGTGCCAGCAGCCCCATGGGAGGGGGCACAGATACGCAGTATTTT
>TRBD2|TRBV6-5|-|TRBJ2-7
CASRRTSGSYEQYF
TGTGCCAGCAGGAGGACTAGCGGGAGCTACGAGCAGTACTTC
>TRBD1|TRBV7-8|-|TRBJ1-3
CASSRDRGNSGNTIYF
TGTGCCAGCAGCAGAGACAGGGGTAACTCTGGAAACACCATATATTTT
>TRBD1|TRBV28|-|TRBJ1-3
CASTDGAGGWSTIYF
TGTGCCAGCACCGATGGGGCAGGGGGCTGGAGCACCATATATTTT
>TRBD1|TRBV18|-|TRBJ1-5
CASSQDRESQPQHF
TGTGCCAGCTCACAGGACAGGGAAAGTCAGCCCCAGCATTTT